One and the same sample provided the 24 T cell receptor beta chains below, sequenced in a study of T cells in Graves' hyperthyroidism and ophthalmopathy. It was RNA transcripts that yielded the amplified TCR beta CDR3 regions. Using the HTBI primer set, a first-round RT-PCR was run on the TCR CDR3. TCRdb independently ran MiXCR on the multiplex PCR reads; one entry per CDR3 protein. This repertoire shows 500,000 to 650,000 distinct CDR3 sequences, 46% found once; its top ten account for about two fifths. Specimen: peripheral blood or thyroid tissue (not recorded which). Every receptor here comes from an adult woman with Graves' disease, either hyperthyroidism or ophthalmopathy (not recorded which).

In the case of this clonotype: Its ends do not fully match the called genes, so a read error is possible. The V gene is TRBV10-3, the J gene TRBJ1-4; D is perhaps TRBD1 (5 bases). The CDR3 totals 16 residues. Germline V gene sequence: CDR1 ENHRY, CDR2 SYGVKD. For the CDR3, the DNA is TGTGCCAGCAGTTACGGGGCCGGGGCAACTAATGAAAAACTGTTTTTT. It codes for CASSYGAGATNEKLFF.

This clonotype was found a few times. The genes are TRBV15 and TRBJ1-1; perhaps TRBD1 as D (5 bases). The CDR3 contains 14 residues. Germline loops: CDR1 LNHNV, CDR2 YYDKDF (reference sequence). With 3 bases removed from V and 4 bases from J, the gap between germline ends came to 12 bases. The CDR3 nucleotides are TGTGCCACCAGCAGTCGCAGGGAGGGCACTGAAGCTTTCTTT. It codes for CATSSRREGTEAFF.

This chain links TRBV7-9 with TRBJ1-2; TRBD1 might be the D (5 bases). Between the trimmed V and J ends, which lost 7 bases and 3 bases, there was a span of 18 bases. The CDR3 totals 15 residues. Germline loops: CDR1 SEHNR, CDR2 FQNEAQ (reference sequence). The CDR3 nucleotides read TGTGCCAGCACCCCGTCCGGGGCAGATCACTATGGCTACACCTTC. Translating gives CASTPSGADHYGYTF.

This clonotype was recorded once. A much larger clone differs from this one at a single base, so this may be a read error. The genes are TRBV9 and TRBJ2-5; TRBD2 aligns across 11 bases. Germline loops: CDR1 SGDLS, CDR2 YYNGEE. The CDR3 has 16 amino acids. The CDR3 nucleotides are TGTGCCCGCAGCGTAGGGGGACTAGCGGCCCAAGAGACCCAGTACTTC. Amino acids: CARSVGGLAAQETQYF.

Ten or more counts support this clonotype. Here the CDR3 DNA reads TGCAGTGCTTCTACACCTGGAAAGATCTACGAGCAGTACTTC. It encodes CSASTPGKIYEQYF. The genes are TRBV20-1 and TRBJ2-7; D remains unclear. In germline, CDR1 is DFQATT, CDR2 SNEGSKA (reference sequence). The CDR3 sequence is 14 residues long. Trimming left V 5 bases short and J 3 bases short, with 17 bases between.

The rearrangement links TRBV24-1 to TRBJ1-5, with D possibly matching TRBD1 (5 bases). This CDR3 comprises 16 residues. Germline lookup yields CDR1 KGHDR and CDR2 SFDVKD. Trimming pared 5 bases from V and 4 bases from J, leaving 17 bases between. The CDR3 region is CATSASLGAENQPQHF. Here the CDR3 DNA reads TGTGCCACCAGTGCTAGCCTAGGGGCAGAAAATCAGCCCCAGCATTTT.

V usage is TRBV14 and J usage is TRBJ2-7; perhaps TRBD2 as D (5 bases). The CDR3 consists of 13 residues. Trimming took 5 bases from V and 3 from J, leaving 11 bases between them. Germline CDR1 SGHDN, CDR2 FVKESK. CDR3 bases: TGTGCCAGCAGCGTAGAGGAGGACTACGAGCAGTACTTC. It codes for CASSVEEDYEQYF.

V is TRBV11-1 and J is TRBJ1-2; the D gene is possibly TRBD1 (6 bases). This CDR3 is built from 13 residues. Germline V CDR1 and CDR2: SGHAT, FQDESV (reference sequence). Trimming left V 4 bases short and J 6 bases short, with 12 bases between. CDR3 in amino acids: CASSSDGGDGYTF. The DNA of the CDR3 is TGTGCCAGCAGCTCTGACGGGGGCGATGGCTACACCTTC.

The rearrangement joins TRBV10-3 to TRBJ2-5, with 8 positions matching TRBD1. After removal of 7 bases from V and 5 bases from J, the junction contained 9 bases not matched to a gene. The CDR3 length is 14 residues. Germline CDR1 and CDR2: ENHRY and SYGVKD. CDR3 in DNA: TGTGCCATCAAGGAAACAGGGGGTTCCGAGACCCAGTACTTC. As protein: CAIKETGGSETQYF.

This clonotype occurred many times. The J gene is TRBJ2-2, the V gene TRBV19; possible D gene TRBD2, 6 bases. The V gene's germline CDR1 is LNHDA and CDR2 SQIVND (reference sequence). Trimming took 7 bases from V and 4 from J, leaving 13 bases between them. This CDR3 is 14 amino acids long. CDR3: CASTTGVVTGELFF. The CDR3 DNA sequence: TGTGCCAGTACAACGGGAGTGGTCACCGGGGAGCTGTTTTTT.

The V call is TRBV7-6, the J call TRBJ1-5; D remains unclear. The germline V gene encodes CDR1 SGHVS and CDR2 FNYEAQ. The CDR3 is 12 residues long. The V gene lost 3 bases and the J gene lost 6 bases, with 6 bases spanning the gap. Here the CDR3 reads CASSFQSQPQHF. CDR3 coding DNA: TGTGCCAGCAGCTTCCAGTCTCAGCCCCAGCATTTT.

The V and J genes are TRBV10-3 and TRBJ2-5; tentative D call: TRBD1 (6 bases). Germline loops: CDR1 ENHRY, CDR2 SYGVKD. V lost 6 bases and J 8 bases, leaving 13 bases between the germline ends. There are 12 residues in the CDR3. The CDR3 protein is CAIRDSPGTQYF. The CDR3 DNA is TGTGCCATCAGGGACAGTCCAGGAACCCAGTACTTC.

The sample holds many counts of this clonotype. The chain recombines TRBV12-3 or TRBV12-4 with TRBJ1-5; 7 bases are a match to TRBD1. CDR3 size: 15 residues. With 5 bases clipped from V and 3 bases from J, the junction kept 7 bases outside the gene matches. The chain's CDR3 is CASSAPGQHNQPQHF. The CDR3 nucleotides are TGTGCCAGCAGTGCACCGGGACAGCACAATCAGCCCCAGCATTTT.

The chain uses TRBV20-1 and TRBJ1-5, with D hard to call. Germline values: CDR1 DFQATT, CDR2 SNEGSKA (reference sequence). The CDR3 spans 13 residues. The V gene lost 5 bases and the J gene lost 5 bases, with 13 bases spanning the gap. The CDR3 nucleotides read TGCAGTGCTGTGAGACATCGCGATCAGCCCCAGCATTTT. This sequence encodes CSAVRHRDQPQHF.

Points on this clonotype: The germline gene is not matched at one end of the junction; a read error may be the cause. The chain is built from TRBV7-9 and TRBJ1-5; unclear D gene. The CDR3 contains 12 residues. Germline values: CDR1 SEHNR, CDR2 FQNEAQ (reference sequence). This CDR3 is CAGSFGDQPQHF. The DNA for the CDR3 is TGTGCCGGCAGCTTTGGTGATCAGCCCCAGCATTTT.

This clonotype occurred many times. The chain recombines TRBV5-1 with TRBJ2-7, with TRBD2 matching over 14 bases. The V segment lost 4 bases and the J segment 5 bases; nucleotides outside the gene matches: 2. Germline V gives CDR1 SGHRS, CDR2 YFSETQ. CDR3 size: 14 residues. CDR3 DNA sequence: TGCGCCAGCAGCGGGACTAGCGGGAGTCACGAGCAGTACTTC. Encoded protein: CASSGTSGSHEQYF. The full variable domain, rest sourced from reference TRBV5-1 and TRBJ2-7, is KAGVTQTPRYLIKTRGQQVTLSCSPISGHRSVSWYQQTPGQGLQFLFEYFSETQRNKGNFPGRFSGRQFSNSRSEMNVSTLELGDSALYLCASSGTSGSHEQYFGPGTRLTVT.

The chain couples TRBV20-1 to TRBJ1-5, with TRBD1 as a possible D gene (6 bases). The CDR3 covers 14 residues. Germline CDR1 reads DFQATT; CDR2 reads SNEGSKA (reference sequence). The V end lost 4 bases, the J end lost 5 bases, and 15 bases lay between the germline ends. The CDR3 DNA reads TGCAGTGCTAAAACAGGGAATGTTGATCAGCCCCAGCATTTT. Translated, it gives CSAKTGNVDQPQHF.

The DNA for the CDR3 is TGCAGCGCCGATTCACCGCCTAGGTGGGGAAACTATGGCTACACCTTC. Encoded protein: CSADSPPRWGNYGYTF. The chain uses TRBV29-1 and TRBJ1-2; D is uncertain. Germline CDR1 and CDR2: SQVTM and ANQGSEA. CDR3 size: 16 residues. V lost 7 bases and J lost 2, with 23 bases in between. Filled out from reference TRBV29-1 and TRBJ1-2, the complete variable domain reads SAVISQKPSRDICQRGTSLTIQCQVDSQVTMMFWYRQQPGQSLTLIATANQGSEATYESGFVIDKFPISRPNLTFSTLTVSNMSPEDSSIYLCSADSPPRWGNYGYTFGSGTRLTVV.

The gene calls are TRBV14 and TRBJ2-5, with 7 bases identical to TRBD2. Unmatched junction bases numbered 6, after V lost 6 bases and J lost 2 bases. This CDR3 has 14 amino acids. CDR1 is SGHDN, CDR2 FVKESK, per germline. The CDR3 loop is CASRPAGKQETQYF. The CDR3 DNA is TGTGCCAGCAGACCAGCGGGGAAGCAAGAGACCCAGTACTTC.

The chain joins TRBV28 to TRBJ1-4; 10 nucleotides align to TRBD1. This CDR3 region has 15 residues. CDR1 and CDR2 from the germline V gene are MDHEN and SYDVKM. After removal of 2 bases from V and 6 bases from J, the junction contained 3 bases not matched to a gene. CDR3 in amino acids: CASSLGGTGDEKLFF. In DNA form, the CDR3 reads TGTGCCAGCAGTTTAGGCGGGACAGGGGATGAAAAACTGTTTTTT.

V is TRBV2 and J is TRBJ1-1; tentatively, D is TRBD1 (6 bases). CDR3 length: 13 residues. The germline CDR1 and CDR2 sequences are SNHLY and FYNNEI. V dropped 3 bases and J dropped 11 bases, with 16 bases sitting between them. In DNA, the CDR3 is TGTGCCAGCAGTGATTCGGGGGGCCGGGGGGCTTTCTTT. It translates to CASSDSGGRGAFF.

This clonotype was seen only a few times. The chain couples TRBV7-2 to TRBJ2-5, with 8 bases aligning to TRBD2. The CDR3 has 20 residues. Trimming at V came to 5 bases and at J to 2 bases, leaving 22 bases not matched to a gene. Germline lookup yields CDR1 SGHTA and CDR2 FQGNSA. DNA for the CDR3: TGTGCCAGCAGCCAAGATTATGGCAGCGGGAGCCGGAGGTGGCAAGAGACCCAGTACTTC. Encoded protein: CASSQDYGSGSRRWQETQYF.

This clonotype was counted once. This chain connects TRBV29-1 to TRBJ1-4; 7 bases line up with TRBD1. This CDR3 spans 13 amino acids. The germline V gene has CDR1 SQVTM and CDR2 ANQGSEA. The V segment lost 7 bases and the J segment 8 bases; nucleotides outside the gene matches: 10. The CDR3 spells CSARQGLREKLFF. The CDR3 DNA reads TGCAGCGCCCGACAGGGTCTGAGGGAAAAACTGTTTTTT.

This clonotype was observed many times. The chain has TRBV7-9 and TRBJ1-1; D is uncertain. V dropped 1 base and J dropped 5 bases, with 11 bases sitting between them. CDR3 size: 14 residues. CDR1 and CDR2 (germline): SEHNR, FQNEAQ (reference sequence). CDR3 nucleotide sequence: TGTGCCAGCAGCTTAGAAGGAGTCGGGACTGAAGCTTTCTTT. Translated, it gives CASSLEGVGTEAFF.